These 10 T cell receptor beta chains came from one sample sequenced in a study of regulatory T cells in long-lasting Graves disease. Time point reported: newly diagnosed GD, antithyroid drugs for less than 3 months. RNA isolated from PBMCs was used to make the TCR library. With iRepertoire HTBI primers and Arm-PCR of CDR3 regions, TCR beta libraries were built. One entry per CDR3 protein results from TCRdb running MiXCR on the multiplex PCR reads. The sample lists about 520,000 distinct CDR3 sequences, approximately 12% occurring once. This sample also appeared in a second study, on T cells in Graves' hyperthyroidism and ophthalmopathy.

Specimen: peripheral blood mononuclear cells (PBMCs), collected at new diagnosis, from a patient treated with antithyroid drugs. Source of these receptors: a woman younger than 45 with Graves disease.

To note about this clonotype: This may be a read error: a much more frequent sequence differs by one nucleotide. The rearrangement joins TRBV18 to TRBJ2-1; TRBD1 agrees at 10 bases. The DNA end is a closer match to TRBJ2-5, so the J assignment may be wrong. CDR3 length: 14 amino acids. Germline V gives CDR1 KGHSH, CDR2 LQKENI. Here the CDR3 DNA reads TGTACCAGCTCACCGGGACAGGGGAAAGAGACCCAGTACTTC. Its translation: CTSSPGQGKETQYF.

Of note for this clonotype: A much larger clone differs by one base, so this may be a read error. The chain combines TRBV7-2 with TRBJ2-5; tentative D call: TRBD1 (5 bases). Trimming cost V 2 bases and J 5 bases, with 9 bases left between them. In germline, CDR1 is SGHTA, CDR2 FQGNSA. This CDR3 has 13 residues. The CDR3 bases are TGTGCCAGCAGCTTAATAAAGGGGGAGACCCAGTACTTC. Its protein product is CASSLIKGETQYF.

This clonotype occurred many times. The chain is built from TRBV18 and TRBJ2-1, with 10 bases fitting TRBD1. TRBJ2-5 explains the end of the DNA better; the J call may be wrong. This CDR3 contains 17 residues. CDR1 is KGHSH and CDR2 is LQKENI in the germline V gene. CDR3 residues: CASSPTGGIGLGETQYF. For the CDR3, the DNA is TGTGCCAGCTCGCCGACAGGGGGCATCGGATTGGGAGAGACCCAGTACTTC.

This clonotype was detected many times. The chain joins TRBV2 to TRBJ2-1; the D call may be TRBD1 or TRBD2 (5 bases each). The ends were cut back, 4 bases at V and 5 bases at J, with 12 bases in the middle. The CDR3 loop spans 14 amino acids. Germline assignment: CDR1 SNHLY and CDR2 FYNNEI. This CDR3 is CASSAGGGHNEQFF. In DNA, the CDR3 is TGTGCCAGCAGTGCGGGTGGGGGACACAATGAGCAGTTCTTC.

This clonotype has ten or more counts. The chain carries TRBV28 and TRBJ1-3; 7 bases agree with TRBD1. Looked up from germline, CDR1 is MDHEN and CDR2 is SYDVKM. V trimming: 10 bases; J trimming: 2 bases; junction bases outside the gene matches: 20. The CDR3 loop spans 18 amino acids. The CDR3 DNA follows: TGTGCCACGAGAGAGCAGGGGGGAGGGTGGGCGGCTGGAAACACCATATATTTT. This gives the protein CATREQGGGWAAGNTIYF.

The rearrangement uses TRBV28 and TRBJ1-1; 7 nucleotides align to TRBD1. CDR3 length: 13 residues. Germline V gene lookup returns CDR1 MDHEN and CDR2 SYDVKM. V shed 5 bases and J 4 bases; nucleotides not matched to a gene: 4. The CDR3 protein is CASSRRGFTEAFF. Here the CDR3 DNA reads TGTGCCAGCAGTCGCAGGGGGTTCACTGAAGCTTTCTTT.

The chain couples TRBV9 to TRBJ2-5; TRBD2 might be the D (6 bases). CDR1 is SGDLS, CDR2 YYNGEE, per germline. The CDR3 has 15 residues. The V end was cut by 3 bases, the J end by 2 bases, with 14 bases between. The CDR3 coding sequence is TGTGCCAGCAGCGCCGGGAGAGTGAATCAAGAGACCCAGTACTTC. Translating gives CASSAGRVNQETQYF. Using reference TRBV9 and TRBJ2-5 for the parts outside the CDR3, the full variable domain is DSGVTQTPKHLITATGQRVTLRCSPRSGDLSVYWYQQSLDQGLQFLIQYYNGEERAKGNILERFSAQQFPDLHSELNLSSLELGDSALYFCASSAGRVNQETQYFGPGTRLLVL.

The V call is TRBV3-1, the J call TRBJ2-7, with TRBD2 matching over 9 bases. CDR3 length: 13 amino acids. The germline V gene has CDR1 LGHDT and CDR2 YNNKEL (reference sequence). Unmatched junction bases numbered 3, after V lost 4 bases and J lost 5 bases. CDR3 residues: CASSPSGTDEQYF. The CDR3 bases are TGTGCCAGCAGCCCTAGCGGGACCGACGAGCAGTACTTC.

This clonotype has only a few counts. The chain couples TRBV19 to TRBJ1-2; 10 nucleotides match TRBD1. This CDR3 comprises 14 residues. The trim removed 4 bases at V and 7 bases at J, leaving 6 bases unmatched. Germline CDR1 is LNHDA and CDR2 is SQIVND (reference sequence). CDR3 residues: CASSTGQGGAGYTF. CDR3 DNA sequence: TGTGCCAGTAGTACTGGACAGGGGGGTGCTGGCTACACCTTC.

V is TRBV28 and J is TRBJ2-7; 9 bases align to TRBD2. V trimming: 3 bases; J trimming: 2 bases; junction bases outside the gene matches: 2. The CDR3 is made up of 14 amino acids. CDR1 and CDR2 (germline): MDHEN, SYDVKM. CDR3 amino acids: CASSFPSGAYEQYF. In DNA, the CDR3 is TGTGCCAGCAGTTTCCCTAGCGGGGCCTACGAGCAGTACTTC. The full variable domain, completed using reference TRBV28 and TRBJ2-7, is DVKVTQSSRYLVKRTGEKVFLECVQDMDHENMFWYRQDPGLGLRLIYFSYDVKMKEKGDIPEGYSVSREKKERFSLILESASTNQTSMYLCASSFPSGAYEQYFGPGTRLTVT.